The next 2 T cell receptor beta chains were all read from a single sample in a study of CD8 T cells in Susac syndrome. RNA, at roughly 0.45 to 1 ug, was reverse transcribed with random hexamers. Via MiXCR, TCRdb re-called the immunoSEQ multiplex PCR reads, giving one row per CDR3 protein. Of about 440,000 distinct CDR3 sequences in the sample, more than 80% were seen once. The sequenced material came from CD8+ T cells from PBMCs. These receptors all stem from a human donor with multiple sclerosis.

This clonotype appeared a few times. The chain links TRBV5-6 to TRBJ2-1; TRBD1 matches at 7 bases. The junction had 2 bases not matched to a gene; V was cut back by 2 bases and J by 9 bases. Germline-derived CDR1 and CDR2 are SGHDT and YYEEEE. The CDR3 loop spans 12 amino acids. The CDR3 sequence is CASSLQGTEQFF. CDR3 in DNA: TGTGCCAGCAGCTTACAGGGGACTGAGCAGTTCTTC.

The chain links TRBV5-4 to TRBJ1-1; 10 bases match TRBD1. The length of the CDR3 is 14 residues. CDR1 and CDR2 from the germline V gene are SGHNT and YYREEE (reference sequence). V lost 4 bases, J lost 6 bases, and 6 bases stayed unmatched. CDR3 loop: CASSNPGQGPEAFF. CDR3 nucleotide sequence: TGTGCCAGCAGCAATCCGGGACAGGGGCCTGAAGCTTTCTTT.